The source of this T cell receptor beta chain is a study of regulatory T cells in long-lasting Graves disease. Germline lookup yields CDR1 SGHAT and CDR2 FQNNGV. The CDR3 loop spans 17 amino acids. Remarks on this clonotype: A read error is possible here, since a much larger clone lies one base away.

The authors built TCR beta libraries using iRepertoire HTBI primers and Arm-PCR of CDR3 regions. TCRdb reprocessed the multiplex PCR reads via MiXCR and lists one record per CDR3 protein. This table has about 460,000 distinct CDR3 sequences, 20% to 25% appearing once. Time point defined: persistent/refractory GD, antithyroid drugs over 5 years with positive TRAb. Preparation of the TCR library used RNA extracted from PBMCs. The source is a female donor with Graves disease. The source material was peripheral blood mononuclear cells (PBMCs), sampled when the disease was refractory, from a patient treated with antithyroid drugs. This chain links TRBV11-2 with TRBJ1-1; D possibly corresponds to TRBD1 (6 bases). The CDR3 is CASGFLGTRGFNTEAFF. The CDR3 DNA reads TGTGCCAGCGGCTTCCTAGGGACAAGGGGATTCAACACTGAAGCTTTCTTT.